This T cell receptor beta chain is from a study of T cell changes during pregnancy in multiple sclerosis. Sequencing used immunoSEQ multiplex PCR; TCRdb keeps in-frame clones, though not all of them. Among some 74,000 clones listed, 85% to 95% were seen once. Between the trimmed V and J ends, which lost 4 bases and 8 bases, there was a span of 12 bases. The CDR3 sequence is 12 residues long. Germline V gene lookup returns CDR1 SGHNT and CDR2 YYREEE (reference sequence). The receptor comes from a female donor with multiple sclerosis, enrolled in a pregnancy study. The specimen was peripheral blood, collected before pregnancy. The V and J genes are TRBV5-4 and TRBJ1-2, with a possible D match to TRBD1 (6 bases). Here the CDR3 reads CASSPGGAGYTF. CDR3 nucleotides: TGTGCCAGCAGCCCGGGGGGCGCAGGCTACACCTTC.